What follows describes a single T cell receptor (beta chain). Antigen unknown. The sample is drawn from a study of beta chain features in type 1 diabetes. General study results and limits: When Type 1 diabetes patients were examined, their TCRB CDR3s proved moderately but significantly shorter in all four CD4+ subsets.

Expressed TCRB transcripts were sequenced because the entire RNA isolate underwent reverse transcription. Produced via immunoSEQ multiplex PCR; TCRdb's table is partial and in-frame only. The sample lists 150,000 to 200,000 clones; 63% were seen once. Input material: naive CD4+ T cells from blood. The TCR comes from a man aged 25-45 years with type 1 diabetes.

The CDR3 here is CSVRGVSGNTIYF. The CDR3 DNA follows: TGCAGCGTACGCGGGGTCTCTGGAAACACCATATATTTT. The J gene is TRBJ1-3, the V gene TRBV29-1; D remains unclear. Trimming cost V 6 bases and J 0 bases, with 9 bases left between them. Germline V gene sequence: CDR1 SQVTM, CDR2 ANQGSEA. CDR3 size: 13 residues. Full variable domain (missing parts from reference TRBV29-1 and TRBJ1-3): SAVISQKPSRDICQRGTSLTIQCQVDSQVTMMFWYRQQPGQSLTLIATANQGSEATYESGFVIDKFPISRPNLTFSTLTVSNMSPEDSSIYLCSVRGVSGNTIYFGEGSWLTVV.